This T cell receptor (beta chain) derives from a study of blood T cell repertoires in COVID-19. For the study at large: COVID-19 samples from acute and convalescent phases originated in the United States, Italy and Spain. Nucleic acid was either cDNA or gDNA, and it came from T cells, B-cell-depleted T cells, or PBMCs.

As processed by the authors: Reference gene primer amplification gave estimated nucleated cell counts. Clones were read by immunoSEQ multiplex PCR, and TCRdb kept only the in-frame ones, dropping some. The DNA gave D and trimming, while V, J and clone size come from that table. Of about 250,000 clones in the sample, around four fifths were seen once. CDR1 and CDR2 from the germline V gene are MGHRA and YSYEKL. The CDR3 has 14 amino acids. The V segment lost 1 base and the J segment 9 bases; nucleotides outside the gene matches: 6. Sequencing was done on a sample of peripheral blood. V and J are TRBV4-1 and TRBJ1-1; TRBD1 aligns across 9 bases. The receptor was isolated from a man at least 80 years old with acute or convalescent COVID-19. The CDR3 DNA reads TGCGCCAGCAGCCAAGTGTCCGACAGGGGGAAAGCTTTCTTT. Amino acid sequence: CASSQVSDRGKAFF.